This T cell receptor (beta chain) derives from a study of regulatory T cells in long-lasting Graves disease. Study background: Those with persistent Graves' disease had received antithyroid drugs for over 5 years with positive TSH receptor antibodies. Study-level findings and limits: Repertoires from persistent disease leaned toward TRBV28, TRBJ1-2 and TRBJ2-5. Researchers reported studying only peripheral blood, not thyroid tissue.

Germline V CDR1 and CDR2: MNHNS, SASEGT. Trimming pared 5 bases from V and 13 bases from J, leaving 17 bases between. The length of the CDR3 is 13 residues. Arm-PCR of CDR3 regions and iRepertoire HTBI primers were used to build TCR beta libraries. In the original analysis: Across samples, 60 or so TRBV and some 13 TRBJ segments were found. One entry per CDR3 protein results from TCRdb running MiXCR on the multiplex PCR reads. These V and J calls rely on TCRdb rather than the paper's analysis. This table holds some 420,000 distinct CDR3 sequences, about 20% found once. For this clonotype: What it binds is unknown.

The time point denotes: persistent/refractory GD, antithyroid drugs over 5 years with positive TRAb. Generation of the TCR library employed RNA extracted from PBMCs. Sequenced material: peripheral blood mononuclear cells (PBMCs), taken when the disease was refractory, from a patient treated with antithyroid drugs. The V gene is TRBV6-1, the J gene TRBJ1-4; a possible D gene is TRBD1 (6 bases). The TCR was taken from a female donor with Graves disease. CDR3 protein: CASSRFRGGRLFF. Written as DNA, the CDR3 is TGTGCCAGCAGTCGCTTCAGGGGTGGTCGACTGTTTTTT.